This record concerns one T cell receptor (beta chain) sequence. There is no known antigen for this receptor. It has no much larger one-base neighbor in the sample; base qualities were not kept. These data are taken from a study of siplizumab effects on memory and regulatory T cells (dated by TCRdb to between 2019 and 2020). With regard to the full study: Paired mixed lymphocyte reactions were run with siplizumab at 1 ug/mL and without drug, across under ten responder-stimulator pairs. The study looked at the effect of siplizumab, an anti-CD2 antibody, on alloreactive T-cell subsets in allogeneic mixed lymphocyte reactions made from human PBMCs.

The research as a whole found: Among mappable alloreactive CD4+ clones, the Treg-derived fraction averaged about 70% with siplizumab versus 25% to 30% in control reactions. No functional confirmation was obtained for the suppressive function of proliferating Tregs from siplizumab cultures. Siplizumab significantly lowered the cumulative frequency of alloreactive sequences that could be traced to unstimulated CD4+ memory T cells. Sequences below about 10^-5 frequency were poorly captured, so only a minor fraction of alloreactive clones could be mapped to unstimulated subsets. Greater diversity appeared to be present in unstimulated naive T cells than in memory T cells, and a substantial contribution to the alloresponse seemed to be made by naive cells. About 80-96% of proliferating CD4+ or CD8+ clones could not be given a naive or memory phenotype.

Receptor amplification or capture employed the immunoSEQ multiplex PCR assay. The deep sequencing platform assayed 90,000 to 100,000 TCR templates per sample. Genomic DNA extracted from sorted T cells was the material used for TCRbeta CDR3 sequencing. The source study handled its data this way. The R programming language was used for clonal analysis of TCRbeta CDR3 data. Alloreactive CD4+ and CD8+ clones were defined by comparing unstimulated samples with post-reaction CFSE-low samples. By matching sequences to the repertoires of sorted unstimulated Treg and non-Treg cells, each alloreactive CD4+ clone was assigned a regulatory or non-regulatory origin. TCRdb took over this immuneACCESS table, retaining in-frame rearrangements with V and J assigned. Such tables are incomplete; in checked studies, under half of the missing clones stem from an unresolved V gene, and the remainder is unexplained. Clonal size and the V and J genes are those of that table, whereas D and trimming came from the DNA. This sample is represented by roughly 5,300 clones; roughly 53% of them were singletons. The ten top clones hold 83% of the sample.

For about 6 days, cells in the mixed lymphocyte reaction were kept in coculture at 37 degrees C. Responder PBMCs were labelled with CFSE and stimulator PBMCs were labelled with Violet Dye, after which the responder and stimulator PBMCs were mixed at a 1:1 ratio. Sorted unstimulated T cells and proliferating T cells recovered from mixed lymphocyte reactions were subjected to TCRbeta CDR3 sequencing. Fresh whole blood from approximately 9 HLA-typed healthy donors was used to isolate PBMCs. For TCR sequencing, responder T cells that had proliferated and were CFSE-low were FACS-sorted once the mixed lymphocyte reaction was over. Trimming takes 8 bases from V and 7 bases from J, and the germline ends sit 18 bases apart. From a lookup of the germline V gene, CDR1 and CDR2 are LGHNA and YNFKEQ. The CDR3 spans 14 residues, from the cysteine through the phenylalanine. Only the CDR3 region is kept as DNA, spanning 42 bases read in frame from base 1.

This TCR derives from a human donor in good health; the cells came from an allogeneic mixed lymphocyte reaction. Some clones in this sample may be carry-over from other donors' samples. Material: CFSE-low (dividing) CD8+ T cells sorted from an allogeneic mixed lymphocyte reaction. Rearrangement joined TRBV4-2 to TRBJ1-5, with a weak D call of TRBD1 (6 bases match). The nucleotide sequence is TGTGCCAGCGGGGAAACACAGGGTATCCAGCCCCAGCATTTT. It encodes CASGETQGIQPQHF.